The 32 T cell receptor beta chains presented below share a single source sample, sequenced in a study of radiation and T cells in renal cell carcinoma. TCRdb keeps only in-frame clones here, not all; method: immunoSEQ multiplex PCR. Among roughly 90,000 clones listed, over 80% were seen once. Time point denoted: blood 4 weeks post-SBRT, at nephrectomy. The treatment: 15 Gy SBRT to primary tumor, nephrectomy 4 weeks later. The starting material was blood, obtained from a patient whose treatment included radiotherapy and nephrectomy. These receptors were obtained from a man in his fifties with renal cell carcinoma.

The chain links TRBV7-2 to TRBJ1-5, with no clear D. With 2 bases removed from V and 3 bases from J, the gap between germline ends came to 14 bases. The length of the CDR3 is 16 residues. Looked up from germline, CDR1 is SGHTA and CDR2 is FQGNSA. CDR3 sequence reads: CASSLSLQVPNQPQHF. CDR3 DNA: TGTGCCAGCAGCTTATCCCTCCAGGTCCCCAATCAGCCCCAGCATTTT.

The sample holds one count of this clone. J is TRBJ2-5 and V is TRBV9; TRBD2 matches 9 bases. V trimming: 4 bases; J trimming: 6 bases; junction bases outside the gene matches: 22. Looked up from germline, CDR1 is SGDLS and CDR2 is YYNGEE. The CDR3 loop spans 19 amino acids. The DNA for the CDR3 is TGTGCCAGCAGCTCCAACGAGGCCCGACGGGGCGGGGGGGCGAAGACCCAGTACTTC. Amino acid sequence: CASSSNEARRGGGAKTQYF.

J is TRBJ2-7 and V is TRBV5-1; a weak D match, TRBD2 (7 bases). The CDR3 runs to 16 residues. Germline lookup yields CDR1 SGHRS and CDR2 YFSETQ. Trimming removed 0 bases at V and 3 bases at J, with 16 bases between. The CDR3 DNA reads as TGCGCCAGCAGCTTGGGTGGGGGGGCTCACGACTACGAGCAGTACTTC. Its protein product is CASSLGGGAHDYEQYF.

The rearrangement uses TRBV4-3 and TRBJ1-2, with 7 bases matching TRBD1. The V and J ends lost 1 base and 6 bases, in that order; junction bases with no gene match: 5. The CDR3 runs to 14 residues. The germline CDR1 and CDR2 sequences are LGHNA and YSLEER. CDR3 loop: CASSQAQGIHGYTF. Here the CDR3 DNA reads TGCGCCAGCAGCCAAGCACAGGGGATCCATGGCTACACCTTC.

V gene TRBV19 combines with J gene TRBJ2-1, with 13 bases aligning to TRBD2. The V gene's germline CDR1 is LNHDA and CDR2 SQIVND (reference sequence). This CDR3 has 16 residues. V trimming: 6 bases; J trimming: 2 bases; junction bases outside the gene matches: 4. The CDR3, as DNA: TGTGCCAGTAGAGAACTAGCGGGAGGGCCCTACAATGAGCAGTTCTTC. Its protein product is CASRELAGGPYNEQFF. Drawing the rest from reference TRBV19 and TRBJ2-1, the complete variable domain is DGGITQSPKYLFRKEGQNVTLSCEQNLNHDAMYWYRQDPGQGLRLIYYSQIVNDFQKGDIAEGYSVSREKKESFPLTVTSAQKNPTAFYLCASRELAGGPYNEQFFGPGTRLTVL.

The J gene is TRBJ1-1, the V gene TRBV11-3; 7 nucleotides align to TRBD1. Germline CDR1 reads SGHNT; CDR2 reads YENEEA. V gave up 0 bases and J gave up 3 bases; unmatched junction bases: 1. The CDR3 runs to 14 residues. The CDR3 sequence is CASSLEGTDTEAFF. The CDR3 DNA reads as TGTGCCAGCAGCTTAGAGGGGACAGACACTGAAGCTTTCTTT.

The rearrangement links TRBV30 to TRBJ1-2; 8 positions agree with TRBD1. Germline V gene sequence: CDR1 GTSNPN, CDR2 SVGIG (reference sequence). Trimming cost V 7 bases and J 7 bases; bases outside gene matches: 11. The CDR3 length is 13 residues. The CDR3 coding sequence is TGTGCCTTATCGCACGGACAGGGCGGTGGCTACACCTTC. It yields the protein CALSHGQGGGYTF.

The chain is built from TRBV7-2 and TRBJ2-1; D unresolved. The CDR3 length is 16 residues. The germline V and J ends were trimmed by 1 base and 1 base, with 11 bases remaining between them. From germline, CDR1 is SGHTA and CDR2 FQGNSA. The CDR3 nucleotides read TGTGCCAGCAGCTTAGTAGGCCTTAAATCCTACAATGAGCAGTTCTTC. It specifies CASSLVGLKSYNEQFF.

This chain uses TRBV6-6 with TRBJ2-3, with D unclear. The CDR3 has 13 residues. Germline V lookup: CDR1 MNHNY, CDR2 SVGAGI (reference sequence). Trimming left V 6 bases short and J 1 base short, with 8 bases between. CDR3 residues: CASRGRGTDTQYF. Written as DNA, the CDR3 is TGTGCCAGCAGGGGTAGGGGCACAGATACGCAGTATTTT.

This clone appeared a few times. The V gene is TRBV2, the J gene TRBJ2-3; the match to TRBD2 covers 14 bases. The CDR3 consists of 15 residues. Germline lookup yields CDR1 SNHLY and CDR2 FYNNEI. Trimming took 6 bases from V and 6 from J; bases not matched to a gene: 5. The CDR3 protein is CASRGLAGVSDTQYF. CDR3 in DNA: TGTGCCAGCAGGGGACTAGCGGGAGTAAGCGATACGCAGTATTTT.

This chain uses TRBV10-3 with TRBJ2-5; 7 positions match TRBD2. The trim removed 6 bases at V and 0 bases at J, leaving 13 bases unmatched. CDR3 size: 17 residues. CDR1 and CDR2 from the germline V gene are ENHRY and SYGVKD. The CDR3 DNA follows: TGTGCCATCAGCCCGGGCCCGGGGCGGGAGTACCAAGAGACCCAGTACTTC. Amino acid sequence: CAISPGPGREYQETQYF.

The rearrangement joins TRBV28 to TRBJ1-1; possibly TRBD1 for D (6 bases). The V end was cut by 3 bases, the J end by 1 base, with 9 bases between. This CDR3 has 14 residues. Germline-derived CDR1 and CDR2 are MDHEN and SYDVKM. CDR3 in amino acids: CASSLPGANTEAFF. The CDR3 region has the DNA TGTGCCAGCAGTTTGCCGGGGGCGAACACTGAAGCTTTCTTT.

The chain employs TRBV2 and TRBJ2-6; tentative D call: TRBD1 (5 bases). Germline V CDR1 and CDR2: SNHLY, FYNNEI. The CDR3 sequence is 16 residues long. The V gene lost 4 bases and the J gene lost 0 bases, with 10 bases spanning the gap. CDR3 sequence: CASSAQGNSGANVLTF. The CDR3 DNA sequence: TGTGCCAGCAGTGCCCAGGGAAACTCTGGGGCCAACGTCCTGACTTTC.

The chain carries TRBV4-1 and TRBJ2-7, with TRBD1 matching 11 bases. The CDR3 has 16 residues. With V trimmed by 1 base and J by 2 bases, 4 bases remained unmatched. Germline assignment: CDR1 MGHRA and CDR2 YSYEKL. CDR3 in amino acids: CASSQGTGGRTYEQYF. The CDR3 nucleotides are TGCGCCAGCAGCCAAGGGACAGGGGGCAGGACCTACGAGCAGTACTTC.

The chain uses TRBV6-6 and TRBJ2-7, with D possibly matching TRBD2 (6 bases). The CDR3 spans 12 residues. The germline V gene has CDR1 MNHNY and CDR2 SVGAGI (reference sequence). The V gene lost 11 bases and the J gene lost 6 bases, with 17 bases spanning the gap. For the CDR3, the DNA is TGTGCCGCGGGGCTAGCGCAACCCGAGCAGTACTTC. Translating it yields CAAGLAQPEQYF.

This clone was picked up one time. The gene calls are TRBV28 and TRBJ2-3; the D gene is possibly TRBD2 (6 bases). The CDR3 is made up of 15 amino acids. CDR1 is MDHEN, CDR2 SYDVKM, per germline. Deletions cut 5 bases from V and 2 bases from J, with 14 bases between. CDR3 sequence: CASSTVSGFTDTQYF. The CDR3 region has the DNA TGTGCCAGCAGTACGGTTAGCGGATTCACAGATACGCAGTATTTT.

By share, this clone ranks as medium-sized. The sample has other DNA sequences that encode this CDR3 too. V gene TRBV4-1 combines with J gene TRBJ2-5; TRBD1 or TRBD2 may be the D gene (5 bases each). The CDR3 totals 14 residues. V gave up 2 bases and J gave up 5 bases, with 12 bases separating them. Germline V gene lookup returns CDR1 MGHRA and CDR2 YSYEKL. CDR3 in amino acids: CASSQLRGAETQYF. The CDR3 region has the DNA TGCGCCAGCAGCCAATTGAGGGGTGCGGAGACCCAGTACTTC.

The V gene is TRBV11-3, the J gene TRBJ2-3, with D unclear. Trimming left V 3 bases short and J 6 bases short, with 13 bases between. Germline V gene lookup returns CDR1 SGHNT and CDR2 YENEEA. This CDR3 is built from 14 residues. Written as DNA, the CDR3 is TGTGCCAGCAGCTTCACGCACGCCGGTGATACGCAGTATTTT. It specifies CASSFTHAGDTQYF.

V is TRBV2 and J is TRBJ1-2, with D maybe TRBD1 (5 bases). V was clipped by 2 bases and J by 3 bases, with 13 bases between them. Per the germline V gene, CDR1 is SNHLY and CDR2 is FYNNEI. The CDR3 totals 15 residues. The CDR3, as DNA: TGTGCCAGCAGTGAACAGGGAAGGCTGCACTATGGCTACACCTTC. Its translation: CASSEQGRLHYGYTF.

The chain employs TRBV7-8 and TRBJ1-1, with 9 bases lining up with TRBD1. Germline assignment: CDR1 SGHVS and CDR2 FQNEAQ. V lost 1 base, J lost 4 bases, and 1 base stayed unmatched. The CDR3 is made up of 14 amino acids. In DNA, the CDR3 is TGTGCCAGCAGCTTAGGGGACAGGGCCACTGAAGCTTTCTTT. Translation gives CASSLGDRATEAFF.

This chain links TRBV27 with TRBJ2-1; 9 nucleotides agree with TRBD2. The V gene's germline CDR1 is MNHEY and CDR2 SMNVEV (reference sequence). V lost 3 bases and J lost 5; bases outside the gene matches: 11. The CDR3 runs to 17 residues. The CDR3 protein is CASSFPVGAGGHNEQFF. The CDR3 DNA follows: TGTGCCAGCAGTTTTCCTGTGGGGGCGGGAGGGCACAATGAGCAGTTCTTC.

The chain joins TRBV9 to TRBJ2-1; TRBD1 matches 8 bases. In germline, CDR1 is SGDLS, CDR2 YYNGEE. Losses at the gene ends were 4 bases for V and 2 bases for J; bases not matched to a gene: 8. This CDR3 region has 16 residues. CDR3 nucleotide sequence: TGTGCCAGCAGCATCGGACAGGGTAGGACCTACAATGAGCAGTTCTTC. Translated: CASSIGQGRTYNEQFF.

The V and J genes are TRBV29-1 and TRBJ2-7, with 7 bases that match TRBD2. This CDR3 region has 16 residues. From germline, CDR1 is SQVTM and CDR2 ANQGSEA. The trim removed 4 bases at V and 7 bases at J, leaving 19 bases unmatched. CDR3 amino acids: CSVGVPSGATWGEQYF. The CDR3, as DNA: TGCAGCGTTGGTGTGCCAAGCGGGGCTACTTGGGGAGAGCAGTACTTC.

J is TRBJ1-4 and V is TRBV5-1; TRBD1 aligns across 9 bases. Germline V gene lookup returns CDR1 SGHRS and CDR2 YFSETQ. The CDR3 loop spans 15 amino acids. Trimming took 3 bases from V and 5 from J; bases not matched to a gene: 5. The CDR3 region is CASSSGTGPNEKLFF. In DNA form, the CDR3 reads TGCGCCAGCAGCTCCGGGACAGGGCCAAATGAAAAACTGTTTTTT. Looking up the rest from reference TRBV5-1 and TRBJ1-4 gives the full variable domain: KAGVTQTPRYLIKTRGQQVTLSCSPISGHRSVSWYQQTPGQGLQFLFEYFSETQRNKGNFPGRFSGRQFSNSRSEMNVSTLELGDSALYLCASSSGTGPNEKLFFGSGTQLSVL.

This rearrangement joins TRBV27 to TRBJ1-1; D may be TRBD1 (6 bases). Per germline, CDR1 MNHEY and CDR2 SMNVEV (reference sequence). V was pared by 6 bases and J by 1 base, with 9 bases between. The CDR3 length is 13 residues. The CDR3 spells CASRDSGNTEAFF. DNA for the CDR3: TGTGCCAGCAGGGACAGCGGGAACACTGAAGCTTTCTTT.

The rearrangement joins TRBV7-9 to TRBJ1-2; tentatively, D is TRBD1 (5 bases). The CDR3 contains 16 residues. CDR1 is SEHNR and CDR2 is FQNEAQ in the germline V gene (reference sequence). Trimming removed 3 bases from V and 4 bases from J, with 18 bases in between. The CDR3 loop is CASSFTLSGPSYGYTF. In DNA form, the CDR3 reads TGTGCCAGCAGCTTCACACTCTCGGGACCCAGCTATGGCTACACCTTC.

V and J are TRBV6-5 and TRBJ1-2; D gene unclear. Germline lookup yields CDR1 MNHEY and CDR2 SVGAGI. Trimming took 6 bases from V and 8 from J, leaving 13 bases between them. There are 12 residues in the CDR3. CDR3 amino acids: CASSPRSGGYTF. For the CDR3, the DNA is TGTGCCAGCAGCCCGAGGTCGGGGGGCTACACCTTC.

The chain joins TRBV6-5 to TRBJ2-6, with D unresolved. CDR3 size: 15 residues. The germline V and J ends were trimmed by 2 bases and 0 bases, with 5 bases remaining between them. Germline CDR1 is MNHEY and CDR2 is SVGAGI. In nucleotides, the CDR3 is TGTGCCAGCAGTTACCATGACTCTGGGGCCAACGTCCTGACTTTC. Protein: CASSYHDSGANVLTF.

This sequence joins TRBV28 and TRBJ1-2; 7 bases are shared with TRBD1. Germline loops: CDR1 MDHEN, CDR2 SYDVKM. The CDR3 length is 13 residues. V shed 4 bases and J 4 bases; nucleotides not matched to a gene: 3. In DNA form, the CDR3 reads TGTGCCAGCAGTTCTCGGGACAGCTATGGCTACACCTTC. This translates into CASSSRDSYGYTF.

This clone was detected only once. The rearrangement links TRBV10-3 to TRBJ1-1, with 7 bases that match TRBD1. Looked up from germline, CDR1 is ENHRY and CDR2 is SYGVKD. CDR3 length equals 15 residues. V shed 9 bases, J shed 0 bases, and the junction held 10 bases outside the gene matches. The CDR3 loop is CAISGTASMNTEAFF. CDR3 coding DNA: TGTGCCATATCCGGGACAGCCTCCATGAACACTGAAGCTTTCTTT.

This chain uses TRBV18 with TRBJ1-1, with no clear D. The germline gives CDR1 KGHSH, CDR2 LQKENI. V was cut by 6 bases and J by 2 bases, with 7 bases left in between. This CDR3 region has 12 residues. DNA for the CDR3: TGTGCCAGCTCGATTAGCAACACTGAAGCTTTCTTT. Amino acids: CASSISNTEAFF.

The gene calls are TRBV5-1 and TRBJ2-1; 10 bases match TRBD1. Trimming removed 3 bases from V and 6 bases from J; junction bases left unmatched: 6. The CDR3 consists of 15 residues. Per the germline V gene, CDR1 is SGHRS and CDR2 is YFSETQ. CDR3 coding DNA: TGCGCCAGCAGCTCTGGGACAGGGGCCCCCAATGAGCAGTTCTTC. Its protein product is CASSSGTGAPNEQFF.